This TCR beta chain was observed in a study of T cells after yellow fever vaccination. In the study overall: The authors prepared low-cell-number fractions using SMART-Seq v4 Ultra Low Input. Study-wide findings and caveats: Most clones from primary vaccination were detected again post-booster (just under 97% CD4, about 88% CD8).

Template-switching 5'RACE yielded the TCR cDNA; a universal primer site and UMIs were added in the process. Using its own MiXCR run on the 5' RACE reads, TCRdb lists one record per CDR3 protein. The sample has about 320,000 distinct CDR3 sequences; roughly 6.8% are singletons. Germline V lookup: CDR1 MNHNS, CDR2 SASEGT. Trimming took 7 bases from V and 4 from J; bases not matched to a gene: 7. The CDR3 extends over 14 amino acids. As for this clonotype: What it recognizes is unknown.

The clonotype originates from a man younger than 35 who received the YFV17D yellow fever vaccine. The chain carries TRBV6-1 and TRBJ1-5, with 7 bases fitting TRBD1. The sample in question was PBMCs, obtained 45 days after the first yellow fever vaccination. CDR3 nucleotides: TGTGCCAGCACTAGACAGGGCCCAAATCAGCCCCAGCATTTT. Encoded protein: CASTRQGPNQPQHF.